This record concerns one TCR beta chain sequence. Its antigen remains unidentified. This sample was taken from a study of identical twins. Unique molecular identifiers were present on the cDNA, and a universal primer site came from template switching. TCRdb itself ran the 5' RACE reads through MiXCR, one entry per CDR3 protein. The sample gives 450,000 to 650,000 distinct CDR3 sequences, approximately 14% of which show up once; roughly 0.4% is in the top ten. The donor group consisted entirely of healthy Caucasians. Study-wide points: Out-of-frame alpha sequences shared between twins exhibited an excess of low generation probability. Out-of-frame beta chain sequences displayed weaker excess sharing between twins.

The CDR3 is 15 residues long. V lost 1 base and J 4 bases, leaving 11 bases between the germline ends. These data also formed part of another study, on yellow fever vaccine responses in identical twins.

The sequenced material came from CD4+ T cells sorted from blood. The chain recombines TRBV12-3 or TRBV12-4 with TRBJ2-1; D call uncertain. This receptor was identified in a young woman in good health. The CDR3 DNA follows: TGTGCCAGCAGTTTAGAAATAGTCCGATACAATGAGCAGTTCTTC. This gives the protein CASSLEIVRYNEQFF.